The rows below give T cell receptor beta chains drawn from one sample of a study of T cell responses to AZD1222 COVID-19 vaccine. Here immunoSEQ multiplex PCR was the method, and the copy in TCRdb shows in-frame clones only, minus some. The sample yields around 110,000 clones, roughly nine tenths seen once. The source was peripheral blood, collected on day 0 of AZD1222 vaccination. These receptor sequences come from an adult in good health. CDR3s include the opening cysteine and the closing phenylalanine or tryptophan. Fields, in order: J gene, V gene, CDR3 protein.

J: TRBJ2-5
V: TRBV4-3
CDR3: CASSQEGAQTQYF

J: TRBJ2-2
V: TRBV25-1
CDR3: CASSVRGPGELFF

J: TRBJ1-2
V: TRBV10-3
CDR3: CAISDAGAGGYTF

J: TRBJ1-2
V: TRBV27
CDR3: CASSPGVGGYTF

J: TRBJ1-2
V: TRBV10-3
CDR3: CAISEGVLSGGYTF

J: TRBJ2-2
V: TRBV9
CDR3: CASAGGNTGELFF

J: TRBJ2-2
V: TRBV2
CDR3: CASSTGLAGGPGTGELFF

J: TRBJ1-5
V: TRBV19
CDR3: CASSLEGEDYQPQHF

J: TRBJ1-5
V: TRBV18
CDR3: CASSPLSGPFNQPQHF

J: TRBJ1-1
V: TRBV5-6
CDR3: CASSLSGDTEAFF

J: TRBJ1-2
V: TRBV5-4
CDR3: CASSLGVGNYGYTF

J: TRBJ2-7
V: TRBV5-8
CDR3: CASLEGTFRGLYEQYF

J: TRBJ1-1
V: TRBV3-1/TRBV3-2
CDR3: CASSSHREDTEAFF

J: TRBJ1-2
V: TRBV7-9
CDR3: CASSLGNALPGQGGYTF

J: TRBJ2-2
V: TRBV19
CDR3: CASEGQSGTGELFF

J: TRBJ1-1
V: TRBV2
CDR3: CATVQAEAFF

J: TRBJ1-3
V: TRBV6-5
CDR3: CASRVDGTSGNTIYF

J: TRBJ1-1
V: TRBV19
CDR3: CATARDRGVEAFF

J: TRBJ2-7
V: TRBV18
CDR3: CASSTGSQLEQYF

J: TRBJ2-5
V: TRBV5-4
CDR3: CASSLAGVQETQYF

J: TRBJ2-5
V: TRBV6-5
CDR3: CASSLSPAQYF